Below, 23 T cell receptor beta chains from the same sample are listed, as sequenced in a study of Graves' ophthalmopathy and Graves' hyperthyroidism. The authors amplified TCR beta CDR3 regions from RNA transcripts. The library came from an HTBI-primed first-round RT-PCR and a second-round multiplex PCR. In TCRdb, the multiplex PCR reads were re-called with MiXCR into one record per CDR3 protein. The data hold 200,000 to 250,000 distinct CDR3 sequences, with 45% observed a single time. The sequencing sample was made of peripheral blood. These receptors all stem from an adult man with Graves' ophthalmopathy.

About this clonotype: A much larger clonotype is one base distant, so this may be a read error. The rearrangement links TRBV29-1 to TRBJ2-7, with D tentatively TRBD1 (5 bases). The CDR3 extends over 11 amino acids. CDR1 is SQVTM and CDR2 is ANQGSEA in the germline V gene. V lost 6 bases to trimming and J lost 1 base, with 7 bases between them. CDR3 sequence reads: CSVRQSYEQYF. CDR3 nucleotides: TGCAGCGTGAGACAGTCCTACGAGCAGTACTTC.

There are a few counts of this clonotype. The chain couples TRBV25-1 to TRBJ1-1; 7 bases line up with TRBD1. The CDR3 is 11 amino acids. The J segment lost 8 bases and the V segment lost 6 bases, leaving 3 bases of the junction unmatched. The germline gives CDR1 MGHDK, CDR2 SYGVNS. CDR3 region: CASRGTVEAFF. CDR3 coding DNA: TGTGCCAGCAGAGGGACAGTAGAAGCTTTCTTT.

This clonotype has a handful of counts. This CDR3 reads CSAPDRGETQYF. The CDR3 DNA sequence: TGCAGCGCCCCGGACAGGGGAGAGACCCAGTACTTC. This chain joins TRBV29-1 and TRBJ2-5; 9 positions agree with TRBD1. CDR1 SQVTM and CDR2 ANQGSEA come from the germline V gene. The V segment lost 7 bases and the J segment 4 bases; nucleotides outside the gene matches: 4. This CDR3 contains 12 residues. The variable domain in full, completed from reference TRBV29-1 and TRBJ2-5, reads SAVISQKPSRDICQRGTSLTIQCQVDSQVTMMFWYRQQPGQSLTLIATANQGSEATYESGFVIDKFPISRPNLTFSTLTVSNMSPEDSSIYLCSAPDRGETQYFGPGTRLLVL.

This clonotype was seen only a few times. V usage is TRBV5-1 and J usage is TRBJ1-1; D not resolved. This CDR3 region has 11 residues. The V gene's germline CDR1 is SGHRS and CDR2 YFSETQ. Trimming removed 4 bases at V and 8 bases at J, with 9 bases between. The CDR3 loop is CASSRKQEAFF. In DNA form, the CDR3 reads TGCGCCAGCAGCCGAAAACAAGAAGCTTTCTTT.

The chain recombines TRBV20-1 with TRBJ2-5; 7 bases are a match to TRBD2. Trimming cost V 3 bases and J 4 bases; bases outside gene matches: 11. Germline lookup yields CDR1 DFQATT and CDR2 SNEGSKA (reference sequence). The CDR3 is 15 amino acids. CDR3 residues: CSASPYGGTIETQYF. Written as DNA, the CDR3 is TGCAGTGCTAGTCCCTACGGGGGGACGATAGAGACCCAGTACTTC.

This clonotype was seen a few times. The chain uses TRBV7-2 and TRBJ1-2; D uncertain. Trimming shortened V by 0 bases and J by 10 bases, and 12 bases separated the two germline ends. This CDR3 is 13 amino acids long. Germline V gene data show CDR1 as SGHTA and CDR2 as FQGNSA. CDR3 protein: CASSLAQRGDYTF. CDR3 DNA: TGTGCCAGCAGCTTAGCGCAGCGGGGAGACTACACCTTC.

This clonotype has just a few counts. The chain links TRBV29-1 to TRBJ2-2; tentatively, D is TRBD2 (5 bases). There are 13 residues in the CDR3. Deletions cut 5 bases from V and 3 bases from J, with 10 bases between. The germline V gene has CDR1 SQVTM and CDR2 ANQGSEA. CDR3: CSVRGSYTGELFF. The DNA for the CDR3 is TGCAGCGTTCGGGGTTCGTACACCGGGGAGCTGTTTTTT.

The J gene is TRBJ2-2, the V gene TRBV4-1; no reliable D call. CDR1 is MGHRA and CDR2 is YSYEKL in the germline V gene. The length of the CDR3 is 12 residues. The V end lost 0 bases, the J end lost 7 bases, and 3 bases lay between the germline ends. In DNA form, the CDR3 reads TGCGCCAGCAGCCAAGAGAGCGGGGAGCTGTTTTTT. Its protein product is CASSQESGELFF.

V gene TRBV14 combines with J gene TRBJ1-2; D may be TRBD1 (5 bases). The CDR3 totals 15 residues. The V end was cut by 1 base, the J end by 8 bases, with 17 bases between. Germline CDR1 and CDR2: SGHDN and FVKESK. CDR3 bases: TGTGCCAGCAGCCAAGTACGAGGGGATCTCATCGGCTACACCTTC. This encodes CASSQVRGDLIGYTF.

This clonotype has more than one count but fewer than ten. J is TRBJ2-7 and V is TRBV12-3 or TRBV12-4; 12 nucleotides align to TRBD2. The J segment lost 2 bases and the V segment lost 5 bases, leaving 7 bases of the junction unmatched. The CDR3 loop spans 16 amino acids. Written as DNA, the CDR3 is TGTGCCAGCAGTGGTTTCGGACTAGCGGGGACCTACGAGCAGTACTTC. As protein: CASSGFGLAGTYEQYF.

The chain links TRBV2 to TRBJ2-7, with D tentatively TRBD1 (6 bases). The germline V gene has CDR1 SNHLY and CDR2 FYNNEI. The CDR3 length is 14 residues. V lost 7 bases and J 6 bases, leaving 19 bases between the germline ends. The DNA of the CDR3 is TGTGCCAGCAACCTGAGAGGGGGTAGCGTCGAGCAGTACTTC. Protein product: CASNLRGGSVEQYF.

In its sample, this clonotype was seen a few times. J is TRBJ1-2 and V is TRBV20-1; D gene unclear. The V gene lost 5 bases and the J gene lost 6 bases, with 16 bases spanning the gap. Germline V CDR1 and CDR2: DFQATT, SNEGSKA (reference sequence). This CDR3 contains 13 residues. The CDR3 here is CSAPSDPRDGYTF. CDR3 nucleotide sequence: TGCAGTGCTCCTTCGGACCCGAGGGATGGCTACACCTTC.

In this sample, this clonotype turned up many times. The chain joins TRBV7-2 to TRBJ2-2; D unresolved. V dropped 5 bases and J dropped 6 bases, with 10 bases sitting between them. CDR3 length: 13 amino acids. CDR1 and CDR2 from the germline V gene are SGHTA and FQGNSA. The CDR3 sequence is CASSPTYPGELFF. CDR3 in DNA: TGTGCCAGCAGCCCCACTTACCCCGGGGAGCTGTTTTTT.

This clonotype was counted only a few times. The chain is built from TRBV7-8 and TRBJ2-5; 9 bases line up with TRBD2. The V segment lost 1 base and the J segment 2 bases; nucleotides outside the gene matches: 5. The length of the CDR3 is 16 residues. The V gene's germline CDR1 is SGHVS and CDR2 FQNEAQ. Here the CDR3 reads CASSLGSLAGQETQYF. The CDR3 DNA is TGTGCCAGCAGCTTAGGGTCGCTAGCGGGGCAAGAGACCCAGTACTTC.

To note about this clonotype: A read error may produce the germline difference seen at one junction end. The rearrangement joins TRBV7-7 to TRBJ2-3, with 11 bases fitting TRBD2. CDR1 and CDR2 (germline): SSHAT, FNYEAQ (reference sequence). This CDR3 comprises 14 residues. The CDR3 region is CASSPGTSGDTQYF. The CDR3 DNA follows: TGTGCTAGCAGTCCCGGGACTAGCGGAGATACGCAGTATTTT.

This clonotype has ten or more counts. The chain employs TRBV5-1 and TRBJ2-7; D may be TRBD2 (6 bases). The germline gives CDR1 SGHRS, CDR2 YFSETQ. This CDR3 region has 13 residues. Trimming cost V 4 bases and J 7 bases, with 15 bases left between them. CDR3 coding DNA: TGCGCCAGCAGCCGATCGGGGGACGGGGAGCAGTACTTC. Translating it yields CASSRSGDGEQYF.

The gene calls are TRBV20-1 and TRBJ1-5, with a tentative D call TRBD1 (5 bases). Germline V CDR1 and CDR2: DFQATT, SNEGSKA (reference sequence). The CDR3 extends over 15 amino acids. In DNA, the CDR3 is TGCAGCTCACAGGCACCACCCTATAGCAATCAGCCCCAGCATTTT. Residues: CSSQAPPYSNQPQHF.

A single count supports this clonotype. The V gene is TRBV7-9, the J gene TRBJ1-1, with 7 bases fitting TRBD1. The V gene end was trimmed by 5 bases and the J gene end by 1 base; junction bases not matched to a gene: 10. The CDR3 sequence is 16 residues long. Germline V gene sequence: CDR1 SEHNR, CDR2 FQNEAQ (reference sequence). The CDR3 bases are TGTGCCAGCAGCCCCGGGGGCCGACAGGGGAACACTGAAGCTTTCTTT. This sequence encodes CASSPGGRQGNTEAFF. Using reference TRBV7-9 and TRBJ1-1 for the parts outside the CDR3, the full variable domain is DTGVSQNPRHKITKRGQNVTFRCDPISEHNRLYWYRQTLGQGPEFLTYFQNEAQLEKSRLLSDRFSAERPKGSFSTLEIQRTEQGDSAMYLCASSPGGRQGNTEAFFGQGTRLTVV.

This clonotype was seen a few times. The J gene is TRBJ1-3, the V gene TRBV29-1; D is ambiguous. V was cut by 0 bases and J by 0 bases, with 12 bases left in between. Germline CDR1 SQVTM, CDR2 ANQGSEA. CDR3 length: 16 residues. CDR3 DNA: TGCAGCGTTGAAGATCCCGAGACGGACTCTGGAAACACCATATATTTT. It translates to CSVEDPETDSGNTIYF.

In regard to this clonotype: The junction and the germline gene differ at one end; a read error may be behind it. The chain joins TRBV7-7 to TRBJ2-3, with D unresolved. Germline loops: CDR1 SSHAT, CDR2 FNYEAQ (reference sequence). This CDR3 is built from 13 residues. The CDR3, as DNA: TGTGCTAGCAGCCCGGCGAAGGCTCATACGCAGTATTTT. As protein: CASSPAKAHTQYF.

J is TRBJ2-7 and V is TRBV20-1; 7 bases map to TRBD2. Germline V gives CDR1 DFQATT, CDR2 SNEGSKA (reference sequence). This CDR3 spans 16 amino acids. After removal of 6 bases from V and 2 bases from J, the junction contained 16 bases not matched to a gene. The CDR3 spells CSAQSGRAGVAYEQYF. As DNA, the CDR3 is TGCAGTGCGCAGTCGGGGAGGGCCGGGGTGGCCTACGAGCAGTACTTC.

The rearrangement uses TRBV29-1 and TRBJ1-1, with TRBD1 matching over 8 bases. The length of the CDR3 is 14 residues. Germline V gene sequence: CDR1 SQVTM, CDR2 ANQGSEA. With 3 bases clipped from V and 3 bases from J, the junction kept 6 bases outside the gene matches. DNA of the CDR3: TGCAGCGTTGACGAGACAGGGGAAGACACTGAAGCTTTCTTT. Translation: CSVDETGEDTEAFF.

The V gene is TRBV12-3 or TRBV12-4, the J gene TRBJ1-2; perhaps TRBD1 as D (5 bases). V was pared by 4 bases and J by 0 bases, with 12 bases between. The CDR3 extends over 15 amino acids. The CDR3 loop reads CASSSRDRANYGYTF. The CDR3 DNA sequence: TGTGCCAGCAGTTCCAGGGATCGAGCTAACTATGGCTACACCTTC.